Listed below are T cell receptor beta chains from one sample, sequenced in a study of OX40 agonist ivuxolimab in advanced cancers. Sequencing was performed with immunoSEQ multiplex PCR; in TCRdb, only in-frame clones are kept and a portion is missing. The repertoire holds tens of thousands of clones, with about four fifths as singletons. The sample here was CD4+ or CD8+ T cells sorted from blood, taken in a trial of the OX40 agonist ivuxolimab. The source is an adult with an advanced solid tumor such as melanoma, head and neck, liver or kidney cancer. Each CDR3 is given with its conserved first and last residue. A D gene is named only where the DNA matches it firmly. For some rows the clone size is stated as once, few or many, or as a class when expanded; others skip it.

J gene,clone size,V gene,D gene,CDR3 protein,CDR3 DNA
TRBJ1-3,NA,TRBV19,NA,CASSLYLTFSGNTIYF,TGTGCCAGTAGTCTTTACCTCACATTCTCTGGAAACACCATATATTTT
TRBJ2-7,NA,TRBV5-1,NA,CASSFYSGEQYF,TGCGCCAGCAGCTTCTATAGCGGCGAGCAGTACTTC
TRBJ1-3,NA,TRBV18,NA,CASSPRLAHSGIGNTIYF,TGTGCCAGCTCACCAAGACTCGCCCATAGCGGGATTGGAAACACCATATATTTT
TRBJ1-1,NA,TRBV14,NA,CASSQGVDPRAEAFF,TGTGCCAGCAGCCAAGGCGTGGACCCCCGGGCTGAAGCTTTCTTT
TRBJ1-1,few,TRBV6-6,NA,CASSYKLDTEAFF,TGTGCCAGCAGTTACAAGTTGGACACTGAAGCTTTCTTT
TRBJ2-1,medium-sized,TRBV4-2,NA,CASSQHGREQFF,TGTGCCAGCAGCCAGCACGGTCGGGAGCAGTTCTTC
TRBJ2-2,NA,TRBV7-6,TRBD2,CASSLRSSGGFGELFF,TGTGCCAGCAGCTTAAGATCTAGCGGGGGATTCGGGGAGCTGTTTTTT
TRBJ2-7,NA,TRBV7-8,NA,CASSFTYEQYF,TGTGCCAGCAGCTTTACGTACGAGCAGTACTTC
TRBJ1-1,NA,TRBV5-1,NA,CASSLEAPRGAFF,TGCGCCAGCAGCTTGGAGGCCCCACGGGGAGCTTTCTTT
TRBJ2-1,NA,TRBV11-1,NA,CATVKQGYNEQFF,TGTGCCACCGTGAAACAGGGCTACAATGAGCAGTTCTTC
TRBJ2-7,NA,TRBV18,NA,CASSPEQAGEQYF,TGTGCCAGCTCACCAGAACAGGCGGGTGAGCAGTACTTC
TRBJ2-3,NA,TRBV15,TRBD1,CATSRGGQGRTDTQYF,TGTGCCACCAGCAGAGGGGGACAGGGAAGGACAGATACGCAGTATTTT
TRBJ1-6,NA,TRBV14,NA,CASSHPGFTLHF,TGTGCCAGCAGTCACCCCGGTTTTACCCTCCACTTT
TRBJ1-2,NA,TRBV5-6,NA,CASSPGAGGYTF,TGTGCCAGCAGCCCAGGGGCGGGAGGCTACACCTTC
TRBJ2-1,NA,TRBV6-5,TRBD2,CASTLAGSSYNEQFF,TGTGCCAGCACCCTAGCGGGCAGCTCCTACAATGAGCAGTTCTTC
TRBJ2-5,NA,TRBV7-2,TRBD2,CASSFNSGLQETQYF,TGTGCCAGCAGCTTTAATAGCGGGCTCCAAGAGACCCAGTACTTC
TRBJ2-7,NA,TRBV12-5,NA,CASGQYRDYEQYF,TGTGCTAGTGGTCAATACAGGGATTACGAGCAGTACTTC
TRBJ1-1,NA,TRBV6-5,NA,CASSSTGPTEAFF,TGTGCCAGCAGTTCCACAGGGCCCACTGAAGCTTTCTTT
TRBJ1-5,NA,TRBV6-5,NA,CASSYHSNQPQHF,TGTGCCAGCAGTTACCATAGCAATCAGCCCCAGCATTTT
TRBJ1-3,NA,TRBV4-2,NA,CASSQDPPYTSGNTIYF,TGTGCCAGCAGCCAGGATCCACCCTACACCTCTGGAAACACCATATATTTT
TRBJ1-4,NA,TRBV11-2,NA,CASSLDNQEKLFF,TGTGCCAGCAGCTTAGACAATCAGGAAAAACTGTTTTTT
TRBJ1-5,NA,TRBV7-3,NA,CASSLKQGIGVGQPQHF,TGTGCCAGCAGCTTAAAACAGGGAATTGGAGTTGGGCAGCCCCAGCATTTT
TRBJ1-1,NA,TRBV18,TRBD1,CASSPDRGHTEAFF,TGTGCCAGCTCACCGGACAGGGGGCACACTGAAGCTTTCTTT
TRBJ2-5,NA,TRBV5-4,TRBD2,CASSLGAGGVEETQYF,TGTGCCAGCAGCTTGGGGGCGGGGGGCGTTGAAGAGACCCAGTACTTC
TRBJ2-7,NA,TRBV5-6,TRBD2,CASSDSGTSGEQYF,TGTGCCAGCAGCGACTCCGGGACTAGCGGCGAGCAGTACTTC
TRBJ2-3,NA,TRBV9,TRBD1,CASSTGGHQSGTQYF,TGTGCCAGCAGCACAGGGGGGCACCAGAGCGGTACGCAGTATTTT
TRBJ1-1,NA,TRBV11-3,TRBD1,CASSPGQALEAFF,TGTGCCAGCAGCCCGGGACAGGCGCTTGAAGCTTTCTTT
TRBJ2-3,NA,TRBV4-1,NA,CASSQERAGRSTDTQYF,TGCGCCAGCAGCCAAGAACGCGCAGGGAGAAGCACAGATACGCAGTATTTT
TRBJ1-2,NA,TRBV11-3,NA,CASSLDSRGTNGYTF,TGTGCCAGCAGCTTAGACTCGAGGGGTACTAATGGCTACACCTTC
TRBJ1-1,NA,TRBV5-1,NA,CASSLEGGNTEAFF,TGCGCCAGCAGTCTAGAGGGGGGGAACACTGAAGCTTTCTTT
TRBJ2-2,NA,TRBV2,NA,CASSEETLGPGGELFF,TGTGCCAGCAGTGAAGAGACATTGGGACCGGGCGGGGAGCTGTTTTTT
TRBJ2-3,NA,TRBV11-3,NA,CASSYLTDTQYF,TGTGCCAGCAGCTACCTGACAGATACGCAGTATTTT
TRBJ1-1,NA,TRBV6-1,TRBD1,CASTRQGDNTEAFF,TGTGCCAGCACCCGACAGGGAGACAACACTGAAGCTTTCTTT
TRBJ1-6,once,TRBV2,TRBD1,CASRKDRGNNSPLHF,TGTGCCAGCAGGAAGGACAGGGGAAACAATTCACCCCTCCACTTT
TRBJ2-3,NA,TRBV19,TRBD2,CASGLAGPSTDTQYF,TGTGCCAGCGGACTAGCGGGACCTAGCACAGATACGCAGTATTTT
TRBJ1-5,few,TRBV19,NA,CASGQKIEPQHF,TGTGCCAGTGGACAAAAGATCGAACCCCAGCATTTT
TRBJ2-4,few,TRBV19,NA,CASSMGKAKNIQYF,TGTGCCAGTAGTATGGGGAAAGCCAAAAACATTCAGTACTTC
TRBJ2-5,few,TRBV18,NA,CASSWTDQETQYF,TGTGCCAGCTCCTGGACAGACCAAGAGACCCAGTACTTC
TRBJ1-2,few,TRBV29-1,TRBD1,CSVPGQGSSGYTF,TGCAGCGTCCCCGGACAGGGTTCCTCTGGCTACACCTTC
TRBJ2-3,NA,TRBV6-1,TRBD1,CASRLTWTGPNTQYF,TGTGCCAGCAGGCTGACATGGACAGGTCCGAATACGCAGTATTTT
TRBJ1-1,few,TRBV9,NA,CASSPGHLEAFF,TGTGCCAGCAGCCCAGGACATCTCGAAGCTTTCTTT
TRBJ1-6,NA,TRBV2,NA,CASSSGHKIISPLHF,TGTGCCAGCAGTTCGGGACACAAGATAATTTCACCCCTCCACTTT